The table lists the clone carrying this TCR beta chain with a count of one. Its cognate antigen is unknown. The data were obtained in a study of cytotoxic CD8 clonotypes in ibrutinib-treated CLL. T cells were sequenced at a targeted depth of 1 in 200,000 to 1 in 1 million. Here immunoSEQ multiplex PCR was the method, and the copy in TCRdb shows in-frame clones only, minus some. This table holds 150,000 or so clones, roughly 86% found once. Overall study findings and caveats: With treatment, public clonotypes, which were uncommon, either contracted or remained stable. Clonality rose at ibrutinib response and fell back toward baseline at progression. The study found baseline clonality above age-matched healthy donors, tracking circulating CD8+ T-cell counts.

CDR1 is SGHTA, CDR2 FQGNSA, per germline. The CDR3 runs to 17 residues. Trimming cost V 8 bases and J 1 base, with 18 bases left between them. The chain is built from TRBV7-2 and TRBJ2-6; a possible D gene is TRBD2 (6 bases). The clonotype originates from a human donor with chronic lymphocytic leukemia. The sequencing used PBMCs, collected after 12 months of ibrutinib treatment. The CDR3 nucleotides read TGTGCCAGCCCCCCGCGGGGAACACGTTCTGGGGCCAACGTCCTGACTTTC. Protein product: CASPPRGTRSGANVLTF.